The sequence of this T cell receptor (beta chain) was determined in a study of blood T cells in healthy people across ages. Study background: Roughly one uniquely barcoded beta molecule per two T cells was captured. Whole-study findings and limits: Since the PBMCs were unsorted, naive and antigen-experienced cells could not be conclusively compared.

Of note for this clonotype: Antigen specificity is unknown.

Isolation recovered at least 6.5 million PBMCs from every sample. A second about 7 to 12 cycle PCR used barcoded and J-beta primers. Each cDNA molecule, via a template-switch adaptor with 12 random nucleotides, was tagged. TCRdb redid the calling of the 5' RACE reads with MiXCR, one entry per CDR3 protein. This repertoire shows over 1,300,000 distinct CDR3 sequences, around 59% found once; its top ten account for 6.5% to 8.5%. V trimming: 7 bases; J trimming: 5 bases; junction bases outside the gene matches: 5. The V gene's germline CDR1 is SNHLY and CDR2 FYNNEI. This CDR3 comprises 12 residues. The material sequenced was blood. The chain is built from TRBV2 and TRBJ2-7, with 7 bases lining up with TRBD2. The source is a man younger than 35 in good health. The chain's CDR3 is CASIGTINEQYF. CDR3 DNA sequence: TGTGCCAGCATCGGGACTATCAACGAGCAGTACTTC.